This section outlines one TCR beta chain sequence together with its context. What it binds is unknown. Compared with germline, one end of the junction differs, possibly owing to a read error. The data were obtained in a study of blood T cells in healthy people across ages. General observations from the study: A strong correlation was found between TCR beta diversity and the percentage of naive T cells. TCR beta diversity per million T cells fell roughly linearly with age.

The use of a sample-barcoded 5' primer and a J-beta primer mix characterized a second PCR of roughly 6 to 12 cycles. Per-sample output comprised a minimum of 3 million paired-end reads containing CDR3. Each CDR3 protein gets one entry after TCRdb re-called the 5' RACE reads with MiXCR. The sample carries 1.5 million to 2 million distinct CDR3 sequences, roughly 49% recorded once. Looked up from germline, CDR1 is SGHRS and CDR2 is YFSETQ. The CDR3 runs 14 residues. Isolation of PBMCs gave at least 7 million cells per sample. The chain combines TRBV5-1 with TRBJ2-5; 7 bases line up with TRBD2. Material for sequencing was blood. This clonotype was obtained from a woman aged 40 to 49 in good health. The CDR3 here is CASSPREGGETRYF. The CDR3 DNA reads as TGCGCCAGCAGCCCCCGTGAGGGAGGGGAGACCCGGTACTTC.